Listed below are T cell receptor beta chains from one sample, sequenced in a study of blood T cell repertoires in COVID-19. The method was immunoSEQ multiplex PCR; TCRdb's version includes in-frame clones alone and lacks a portion of them. The sample lists some 65,000 clones; approximately 86% were seen once. Sequencing was carried out using peripheral blood. These TCRs come from a man between 40 and 49 years old with COVID-19, enrolled during active disease. CDR3s include the opening cysteine and the closing phenylalanine or tryptophan. Each record gives: V gene, D gene, clone size, J gene, CDR3 DNA, CDR3 protein. The D gene is left open where the match is weak. Not all rows give a size; the values are once, few, many and, for expanded clones, a class.

v_call: TRBV19; d_call: -; clone_size: -; j_call: TRBJ1-2; cdr3_nt: TGTGCCAGTACTCTCCCGGGACACCACTATGGCTACACCTTC; cdr3_aa: CASTLPGHHYGYTF
v_call: TRBV7-2; d_call: -; clone_size: few; j_call: TRBJ1-1; cdr3_nt: TGTGCCAGCAGCCCCGGTTACACTGAAGCTTTCTTT; cdr3_aa: CASSPGYTEAFF
v_call: TRBV15; d_call: -; clone_size: -; j_call: TRBJ1-2; cdr3_nt: TGTGCCACCAGCAGAGACAGGGGAAAAAACTATGGCTACACCTTC; cdr3_aa: CATSRDRGKNYGYTF
v_call: TRBV5-1; d_call: TRBD2; clone_size: -; j_call: TRBJ2-5; cdr3_nt: TGCGCCAGCAGCTTGGTTCCAGCGGGGCAAGAGACCCAGTACTTC; cdr3_aa: CASSLVPAGQETQYF
v_call: TRBV5-4; d_call: -; clone_size: few; j_call: TRBJ2-2; cdr3_nt: TGTGCCAGCAGCTTTAAGACGGGATACACCGGGGAGCTGTTTTTT; cdr3_aa: CASSFKTGYTGELFF
v_call: TRBV28; d_call: -; clone_size: -; j_call: TRBJ1-2; cdr3_nt: TGTGCCAGCAGCCCTCCCGGGTGGAGCTATGGCTACACCTTC; cdr3_aa: CASSPPGWSYGYTF
v_call: TRBV9; d_call: TRBD1; clone_size: -; j_call: TRBJ2-7; cdr3_nt: TGTGCCAGCAGCGTAAGTGACAGGGGATCCTACGAGCAGTACTTC; cdr3_aa: CASSVSDRGSYEQYF
v_call: TRBV9; d_call: TRBD2; clone_size: -; j_call: TRBJ2-1; cdr3_nt: TGTGCCAGCAGCGTAAAATCTAGCGGGGCCCAGGGTGAGCAGTTCTTC; cdr3_aa: CASSVKSSGAQGEQFF
v_call: TRBV21-1; d_call: -; clone_size: -; j_call: TRBJ1-6; cdr3_nt: TGTGCCAGCAGCAAAGGGGGTCGGACAGGGCAAGGTTCACCCCTCCACTTT; cdr3_aa: CASSKGGRTGQGSPLHF
v_call: TRBV7-9; d_call: -; clone_size: -; j_call: TRBJ1-1; cdr3_nt: TGTGCCAGTTCACAGGACACTGAAGCTTTCTTT; cdr3_aa: CASSQDTEAFF
v_call: TRBV5-1; d_call: TRBD1; clone_size: -; j_call: TRBJ1-6; cdr3_nt: TGCGCCAGCAGCTCTAACCCGGGACAGGGTAATTCACCCCTCCACTTT; cdr3_aa: CASSSNPGQGNSPLHF
v_call: TRBV6-1; d_call: -; clone_size: -; j_call: TRBJ1-2; cdr3_nt: TGTGCCAGCAGTGAAGGGGCAGGGGAGAGCTATGGCTACACCTTC; cdr3_aa: CASSEGAGESYGYTF
v_call: TRBV7-4; d_call: -; clone_size: -; j_call: TRBJ2-7; cdr3_nt: TGTGCCAGCAGTAGTTCAAACGGGGGACTTCGCCATCGCGCGTCCTACGAGCAGTACTTC; cdr3_aa: CASSSSNGGLRHRASYEQYF
v_call: TRBV6-5; d_call: TRBD1; clone_size: -; j_call: TRBJ1-5; cdr3_nt: TGTGCCAGCAGTTCAGGGACAGGGCGACATCAGCCCCAGCATTTT; cdr3_aa: CASSSGTGRHQPQHF
v_call: TRBV5-1; d_call: -; clone_size: -; j_call: TRBJ2-7; cdr3_nt: TGCGCCAGCAGCGAATCCCCAGGGAAAGGCGAGCAGTACTTC; cdr3_aa: CASSESPGKGEQYF
v_call: TRBV3-1/TRBV3-2; d_call: -; clone_size: -; j_call: TRBJ1-5; cdr3_nt: TGTGCCAGCAGCCAATCGGGGGGCAATCAGCCCCAGCATTTT; cdr3_aa: CASSQSGGNQPQHF
v_call: TRBV7-9; d_call: TRBD1; clone_size: -; j_call: TRBJ2-7; cdr3_nt: TGTGCCAGCAGCTTAGGGGTACAGGGGGTCTACGAGCAGTACTTC; cdr3_aa: CASSLGVQGVYEQYF
v_call: TRBV9; d_call: -; clone_size: -; j_call: TRBJ2-2; cdr3_nt: TGTGCCAGCAGCGTTATGAGGAGCACCGGGGAGCTGTTTTTT; cdr3_aa: CASSVMRSTGELFF
v_call: TRBV19; d_call: -; clone_size: -; j_call: TRBJ1-2; cdr3_nt: TGTGCCAGTAGTCCTGGACTCCCCTTTGTGCCCTTC; cdr3_aa: CASSPGLPFVPF
v_call: TRBV19; d_call: TRBD1; clone_size: -; j_call: TRBJ2-1; cdr3_nt: TGTGCCAGTAGTACACGACAGGGTACCGGAAATGAGCAGTTCTTC; cdr3_aa: CASSTRQGTGNEQFF
v_call: TRBV10-3; d_call: -; clone_size: -; j_call: TRBJ2-2; cdr3_nt: TGTGCCATCAGTGACGAGGGAGTCGGGGAGCTGTTTTTT; cdr3_aa: CAISDEGVGELFF
v_call: TRBV6-5; d_call: TRBD1; clone_size: -; j_call: TRBJ2-3; cdr3_nt: TGTGCCAGCAGTTACTCGACAGGGGGAGATACGCAGTATTTT; cdr3_aa: CASSYSTGGDTQYF
v_call: TRBV28; d_call: -; clone_size: few; j_call: TRBJ2-2; cdr3_nt: TGTGCCAGCAGCTCCAAGACAGGGAACACCGGGGAGCTGTTTTTT; cdr3_aa: CASSSKTGNTGELFF
v_call: TRBV5-4; d_call: TRBD1; clone_size: -; j_call: TRBJ2-7; cdr3_nt: TGTGCCAGCAGCCTCGCCGGGACAGATTACGAGCAGTACTTC; cdr3_aa: CASSLAGTDYEQYF
v_call: TRBV28; d_call: TRBD1; clone_size: -; j_call: TRBJ2-3; cdr3_nt: TGTGCCAGCAGCAGACAGGGTAGCACGCAGTATTTT; cdr3_aa: CASSRQGSTQYF
v_call: TRBV30; d_call: TRBD1; clone_size: once; j_call: TRBJ2-3; cdr3_nt: TGTGCCTGGTCTTCTGGCCAGGGGGCATCGGATACGCAGTATTTT; cdr3_aa: CAWSSGQGASDTQYF
v_call: TRBV6-5; d_call: TRBD2; clone_size: -; j_call: TRBJ2-3; cdr3_nt: TGTGCCAGCAGACCGACTAGCGGGGGGCCCGATACGCAGTATTTT; cdr3_aa: CASRPTSGGPDTQYF
v_call: TRBV27; d_call: -; clone_size: -; j_call: TRBJ1-6; cdr3_nt: TGTGCCAGCAGTTTATCCGGGGTCGGCAATTCACCCCTCCACTTT; cdr3_aa: CASSLSGVGNSPLHF
v_call: TRBV7-9; d_call: -; clone_size: few; j_call: TRBJ1-1; cdr3_nt: TGTGCCAGCAGCCCCGAGGGGGCTGAAGCTTTCTTT; cdr3_aa: CASSPEGAEAFF
v_call: TRBV2; d_call: -; clone_size: -; j_call: TRBJ1-3; cdr3_nt: TGTGCCAGCAGAGAGGAAAACACCATATATTTT; cdr3_aa: CASREENTIYF
v_call: TRBV4-1; d_call: -; clone_size: few; j_call: TRBJ1-1; cdr3_nt: TGCGCCAGCAGCCAAGAGGGAGCAAAGAACACTGAAGCTTTCTTT; cdr3_aa: CASSQEGAKNTEAFF
v_call: TRBV30; d_call: -; clone_size: -; j_call: TRBJ2-5; cdr3_nt: TGTGCCTGGGCAAAGACAGATGGAGAGACCCAGTACTTC; cdr3_aa: CAWAKTDGETQYF
v_call: TRBV5-4; d_call: -; clone_size: -; j_call: TRBJ2-3; cdr3_nt: TGTGCCAGCAGCTCTAGGGATACGCAGTATTTT; cdr3_aa: CASSSRDTQYF
v_call: TRBV28; d_call: TRBD1; clone_size: -; j_call: TRBJ2-5; cdr3_nt: TGTGCCAGCAGTCCTGGGACAGGGGGTAAAGAGACCCAGTACTTC; cdr3_aa: CASSPGTGGKETQYF
v_call: TRBV10-3; d_call: TRBD1; clone_size: -; j_call: TRBJ1-1; cdr3_nt: TGTGCCATCAGCCCCGGACAGGGGAGTCACACTGAAGCTTTCTTT; cdr3_aa: CAISPGQGSHTEAFF
v_call: TRBV18; d_call: TRBD1; clone_size: -; j_call: TRBJ1-4; cdr3_nt: TGTGCCAGCTCACCACCGGGCGGGACAGGGAACAAAAATGAAAAACTGTTTTTT; cdr3_aa: CASSPPGGTGNKNEKLFF
v_call: TRBV19; d_call: -; clone_size: -; j_call: TRBJ1-6; cdr3_nt: TGTGCCAGTAGTATCGACTCCTTGGGTTCACCCCTCCACTTT; cdr3_aa: CASSIDSLGSPLHF
v_call: TRBV3-1/TRBV3-2; d_call: -; clone_size: -; j_call: TRBJ2-5; cdr3_nt: TGTGCCAGCAGCCAGGGGGGGCCAGGAATATTGAAGACCCAGTACTTC; cdr3_aa: CASSQGGPGILKTQYF
v_call: TRBV19; d_call: TRBD1; clone_size: -; j_call: TRBJ1-1; cdr3_nt: TGTGCCAGTAGTTTGATACAGGGGAGCGCTGAAGCTTTCTTT; cdr3_aa: CASSLIQGSAEAFF
v_call: TRBV11-2; d_call: -; clone_size: -; j_call: TRBJ2-2; cdr3_nt: TGTGCCAGCACCACTAACACCGGGGAGCTGTTTTTT; cdr3_aa: CASTTNTGELFF
v_call: TRBV3-1/TRBV3-2; d_call: TRBD2; clone_size: -; j_call: TRBJ2-5; cdr3_nt: TGTGCCAGCAGCCAAGAACTAGCGGGGAGAAAAGAGACCCAGTACTTC; cdr3_aa: CASSQELAGRKETQYF
v_call: TRBV7-9; d_call: -; clone_size: -; j_call: TRBJ2-3; cdr3_nt: TGTGCCAGCAGCTTAGCAATGAGCGGGCCAGATACGCAGTATTTT; cdr3_aa: CASSLAMSGPDTQYF
v_call: TRBV5-6; d_call: -; clone_size: few; j_call: TRBJ2-1; cdr3_nt: TGTGCCAGCAGCTTGGTGCAGGAGCAGTTCTTC; cdr3_aa: CASSLVQEQFF
v_call: TRBV27; d_call: -; clone_size: -; j_call: TRBJ2-7; cdr3_nt: TGTGCCAGCCAAAAAGCGGCGGCGGTCTACGAGCAGTACTTC; cdr3_aa: CASQKAAAVYEQYF
v_call: TRBV7-2; d_call: -; clone_size: -; j_call: TRBJ1-5; cdr3_nt: TGTGCCAGCAGCTTAGGCAGGGGTGGCCAGCCCCAGCATTTT; cdr3_aa: CASSLGRGGQPQHF
v_call: TRBV7-8; d_call: -; clone_size: -; j_call: TRBJ1-3; cdr3_nt: TGTGCCAGCAGCTTAGATAGAGGCTCTGGAAACACCATATATTTT; cdr3_aa: CASSLDRGSGNTIYF
v_call: TRBV30; d_call: TRBD2; clone_size: -; j_call: TRBJ2-1; cdr3_nt: TGTGCCTGGAGTACAACCACAGGGCTAGCGGGGGCTTCGTTCTTC; cdr3_aa: CAWSTTTGLAGASFF
v_call: TRBV7-9; d_call: TRBD1; clone_size: -; j_call: TRBJ2-5; cdr3_nt: TGTGCCAGCAGCTTAGGAGACAGGGGATTGAAAGAGACCCAGTACTTC; cdr3_aa: CASSLGDRGLKETQYF
v_call: TRBV27; d_call: TRBD1; clone_size: -; j_call: TRBJ2-1; cdr3_nt: TGTGCCAGCAGAACCACCGGGACAGGGACTTTTAATGAGCAGTTCTTC; cdr3_aa: CASRTTGTGTFNEQFF
v_call: TRBV11-2; d_call: TRBD1; clone_size: -; j_call: TRBJ2-5; cdr3_nt: TGTGCCAGCAGGGGGGCAGGGGGCCTGGAGACCCAGTACTTC; cdr3_aa: CASRGAGGLETQYF
v_call: TRBV7-2; d_call: TRBD2; clone_size: -; j_call: TRBJ2-5; cdr3_nt: TGTGCCAGCAGCAACCGGGGGGTAGCGGGGAAAGAGACCCAGTACTTC; cdr3_aa: CASSNRGVAGKETQYF
v_call: TRBV7-3; d_call: TRBD2; clone_size: -; j_call: TRBJ2-7; cdr3_nt: TGTGCCAGCAGCTTAGGGACTAGCGGTCCCTACGAGCAGTACTTC; cdr3_aa: CASSLGTSGPYEQYF
v_call: TRBV19; d_call: TRBD1; clone_size: -; j_call: TRBJ2-2; cdr3_nt: TGTGCCAGTAAGGACAGGGCCACCGGGGAGCTGTTTTTT; cdr3_aa: CASKDRATGELFF
v_call: TRBV6-5; d_call: -; clone_size: few; j_call: TRBJ1-5; cdr3_nt: TGTGCCAGCAGACAGGGTTTGTATCAGCCCCAGCATTTT; cdr3_aa: CASRQGLYQPQHF
v_call: TRBV6-5; d_call: -; clone_size: -; j_call: TRBJ2-3; cdr3_nt: TGTGCCACCAACAGGGAAGCGCACGCAGATACGCAGTATTTT; cdr3_aa: CATNREAHADTQYF
v_call: TRBV28; d_call: -; clone_size: -; j_call: TRBJ2-7; cdr3_nt: TGTGCCAGCAGTTTAAGGGGCTACGAGCAGTACTTC; cdr3_aa: CASSLRGYEQYF
v_call: TRBV7-3; d_call: -; clone_size: few; j_call: TRBJ2-7; cdr3_nt: TGTGCCAGCAGCTTAGGAGGGGAGATGTACGAGCAGTACTTC; cdr3_aa: CASSLGGEMYEQYF
v_call: TRBV30; d_call: TRBD1; clone_size: -; j_call: TRBJ2-7; cdr3_nt: TGTGCCTGGAGTTCCGGGACAGGAGCCTACGAGCAGTACTTC; cdr3_aa: CAWSSGTGAYEQYF